This T cell receptor (beta chain) originates from a study of CD8+ T cells in alopecia areata. On the study more broadly: A regimen of oral tofacitinib, 5 to 10 mg twice daily, was given to treated patients. Tofacitinib exposure lasted 6 to 18 months, followed by 6 months off drug.

As to treatment: oral pan-JAK inhibitor, 5-10 mg twice daily. Lesional scalp punch biopsies and peripheral blood were collected from alopecia areata patients. As the sequencing template, cDNA was produced by extracting RNA and reverse transcribing it. Repertoires were generated with immunoSEQ multiplex PCR, while TCRdb's copy carries only in-frame clones and drops some. This table has approximately 18,000 clones, around 50% appearing once. Study observations and caveats: In scalp samples, resident alphabeta T cells of normal skin are also sequenced. Scalp clonality and expanded CD8+ clones among the top 100 fell significantly with tofacitinib.

A word on this clone: Its antigen is unidentified.

The V gene end was trimmed by 4 bases and the J gene end by 9 bases; junction bases not matched to a gene: 7. Germline-derived CDR1 and CDR2 are LGHNA and YNFKEQ. The CDR3 is 15 amino acids. The receptor comes from a human donor with alopecia areata. Here the sequenced sample was skin, taken at week 4, from a patient treated with tofacitinib. The chain links TRBV4-2 to TRBJ1-6; 9 nucleotides agree with TRBD1. CDR3 coding DNA: TGTGCCAGCAGCCCTACAGGGGGCGCGGGTTCACCCCTCCACTTT. This translates into CASSPTGGAGSPLHF.